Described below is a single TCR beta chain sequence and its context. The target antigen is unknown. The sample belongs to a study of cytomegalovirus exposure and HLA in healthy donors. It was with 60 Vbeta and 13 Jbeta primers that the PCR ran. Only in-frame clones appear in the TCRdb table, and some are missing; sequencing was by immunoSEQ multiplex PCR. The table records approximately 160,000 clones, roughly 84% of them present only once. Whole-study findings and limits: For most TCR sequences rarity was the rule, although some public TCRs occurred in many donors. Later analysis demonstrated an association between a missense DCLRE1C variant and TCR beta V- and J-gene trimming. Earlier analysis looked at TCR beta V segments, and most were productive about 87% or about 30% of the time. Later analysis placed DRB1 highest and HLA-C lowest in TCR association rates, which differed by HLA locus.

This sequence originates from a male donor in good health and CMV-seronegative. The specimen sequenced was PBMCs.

The CDR3 DNA sequence: TGTGCCAGCAGCGTAGCTGGGGGCCGAGGCGGGGAGCTGTTTTTT. Its translation: CASSVAGGRGGELFF. The chain joins TRBV9 to TRBJ2-2; perhaps TRBD1 as D (6 bases). Germline assignment: CDR1 SGDLS and CDR2 YYNGEE. V was trimmed by 0 bases and J by 7 bases, leaving 13 bases between them. The CDR3 is made up of 15 amino acids.